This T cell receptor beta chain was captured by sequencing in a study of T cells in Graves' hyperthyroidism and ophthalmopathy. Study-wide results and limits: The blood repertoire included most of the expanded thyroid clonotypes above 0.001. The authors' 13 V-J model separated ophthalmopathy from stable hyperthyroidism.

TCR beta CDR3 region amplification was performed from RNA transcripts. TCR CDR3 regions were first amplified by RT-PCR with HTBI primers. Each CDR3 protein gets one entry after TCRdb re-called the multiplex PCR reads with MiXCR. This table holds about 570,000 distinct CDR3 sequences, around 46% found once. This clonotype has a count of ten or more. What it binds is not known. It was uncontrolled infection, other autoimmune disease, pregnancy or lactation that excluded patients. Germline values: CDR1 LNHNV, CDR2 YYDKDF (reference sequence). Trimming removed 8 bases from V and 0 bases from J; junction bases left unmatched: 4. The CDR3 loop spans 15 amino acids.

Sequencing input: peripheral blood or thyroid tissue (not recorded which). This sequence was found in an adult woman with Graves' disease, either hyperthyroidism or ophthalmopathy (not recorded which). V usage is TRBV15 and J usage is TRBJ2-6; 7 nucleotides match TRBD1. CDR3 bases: TGTGCCACCCTCGCAGGGGGCTCTGGGGCCAACGTCCTGACTTTC. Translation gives CATLAGGSGANVLTF.